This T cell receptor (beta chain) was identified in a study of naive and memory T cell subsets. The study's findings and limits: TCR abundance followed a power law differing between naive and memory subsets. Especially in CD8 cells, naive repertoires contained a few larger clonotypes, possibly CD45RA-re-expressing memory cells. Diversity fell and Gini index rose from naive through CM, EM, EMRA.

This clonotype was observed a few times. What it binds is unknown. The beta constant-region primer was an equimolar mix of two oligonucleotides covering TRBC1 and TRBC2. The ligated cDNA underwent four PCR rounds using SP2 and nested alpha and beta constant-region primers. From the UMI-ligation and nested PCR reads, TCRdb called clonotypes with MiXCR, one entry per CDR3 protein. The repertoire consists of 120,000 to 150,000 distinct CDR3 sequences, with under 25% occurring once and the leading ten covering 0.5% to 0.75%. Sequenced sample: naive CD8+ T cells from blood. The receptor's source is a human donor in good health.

CDR3 amino acids: CASSSNSRSYEQYF. CDR3 bases: TGTGCCAGCAGTAGTAACAGTAGAAGCTACGAGCAGTACTTC. The chain carries TRBV6-5 and TRBJ2-7; D unclear. Looked up from germline, CDR1 is MNHEY and CDR2 is SVGAGI. This CDR3 is 14 amino acids long. Trimming removed 5 bases from V and 3 bases from J, with 14 bases in between.